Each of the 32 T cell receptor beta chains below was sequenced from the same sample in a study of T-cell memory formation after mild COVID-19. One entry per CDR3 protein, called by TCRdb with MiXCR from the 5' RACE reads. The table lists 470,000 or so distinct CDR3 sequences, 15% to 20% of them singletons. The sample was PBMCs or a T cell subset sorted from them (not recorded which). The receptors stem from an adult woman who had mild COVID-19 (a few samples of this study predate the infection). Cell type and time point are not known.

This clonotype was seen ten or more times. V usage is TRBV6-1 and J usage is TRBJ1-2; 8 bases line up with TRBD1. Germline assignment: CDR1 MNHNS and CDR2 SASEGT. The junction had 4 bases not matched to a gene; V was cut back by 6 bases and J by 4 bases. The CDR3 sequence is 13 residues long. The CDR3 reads CASRDRGPYGYTF. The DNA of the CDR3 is TGTGCCAGCAGAGACAGGGGCCCCTATGGCTACACCTTC.

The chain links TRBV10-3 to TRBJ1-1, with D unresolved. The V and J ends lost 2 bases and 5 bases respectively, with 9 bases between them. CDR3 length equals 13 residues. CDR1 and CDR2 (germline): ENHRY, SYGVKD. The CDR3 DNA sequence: TGTGCCATCAGTGAGGCTATTGAGACTGAAGCTTTCTTT. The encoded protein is CAISEAIETEAFF.

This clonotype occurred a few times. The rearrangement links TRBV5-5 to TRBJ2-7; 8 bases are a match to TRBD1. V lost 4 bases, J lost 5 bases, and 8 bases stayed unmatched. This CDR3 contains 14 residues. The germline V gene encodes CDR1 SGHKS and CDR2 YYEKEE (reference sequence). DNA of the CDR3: TGTGCCAGCAGCCCCAATATGGACAGGGACGAGCAGTACTTC. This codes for CASSPNMDRDEQYF.

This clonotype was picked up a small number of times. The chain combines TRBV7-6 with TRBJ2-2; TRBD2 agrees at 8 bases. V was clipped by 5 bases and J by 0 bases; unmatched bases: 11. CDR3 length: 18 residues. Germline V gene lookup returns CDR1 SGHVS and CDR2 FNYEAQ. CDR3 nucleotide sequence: TGTGCCAGCAGCCCCAGGGGTAGCGGGGTTCCGAACACCGGGGAGCTGTTTTTT. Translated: CASSPRGSGVPNTGELFF.

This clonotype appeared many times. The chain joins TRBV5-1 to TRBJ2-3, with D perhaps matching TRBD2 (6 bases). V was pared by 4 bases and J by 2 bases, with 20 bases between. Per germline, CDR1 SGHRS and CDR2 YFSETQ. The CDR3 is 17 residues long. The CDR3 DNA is TGCGCCAGCAGCCAGTTACGCGTAGCGGCCTACACAGATACGCAGTATTTT. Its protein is CASSQLRVAAYTDTQYF.

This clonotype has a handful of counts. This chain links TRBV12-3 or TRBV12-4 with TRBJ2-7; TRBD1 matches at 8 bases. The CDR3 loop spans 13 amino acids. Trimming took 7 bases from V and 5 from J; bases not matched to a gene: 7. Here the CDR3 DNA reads TGTGCCAGCAACCAGGGGGCAACCAACGAGCAGTACTTC. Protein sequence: CASNQGATNEQYF.

The CDR3 loop reads CSATTTSGSWIDTQYF. For the CDR3, the DNA is TGCAGTGCTACGACGACTAGCGGGAGTTGGATAGATACGCAGTATTTT. This rearrangement joins TRBV20-1 to TRBJ2-3, with TRBD2 identical over 12 bases. Germline lookup yields CDR1 DFQATT and CDR2 SNEGSKA (reference sequence). The V segment lost 4 bases and the J segment 5 bases; nucleotides outside the gene matches: 10. CDR3 length equals 16 residues.

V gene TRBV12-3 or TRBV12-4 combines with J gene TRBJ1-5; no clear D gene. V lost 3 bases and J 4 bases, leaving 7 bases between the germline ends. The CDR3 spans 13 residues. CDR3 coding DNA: TGTGCCAGCAGTTTGGGGATAAATCAGCCCCAGCATTTT. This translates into CASSLGINQPQHF.

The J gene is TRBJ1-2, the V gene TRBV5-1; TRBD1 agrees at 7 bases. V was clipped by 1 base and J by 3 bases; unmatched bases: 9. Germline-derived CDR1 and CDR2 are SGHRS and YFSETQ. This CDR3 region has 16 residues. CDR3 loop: CASSLNPSQGDYGYTF. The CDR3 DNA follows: TGCGCCAGCAGCTTGAACCCATCTCAGGGGGACTATGGCTACACCTTC.

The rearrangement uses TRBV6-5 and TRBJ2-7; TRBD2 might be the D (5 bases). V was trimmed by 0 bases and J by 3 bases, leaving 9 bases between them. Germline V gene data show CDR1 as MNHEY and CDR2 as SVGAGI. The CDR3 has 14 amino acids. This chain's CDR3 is CASSYSSGGYEQYF. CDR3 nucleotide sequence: TGTGCCAGCAGTTACTCGTCAGGAGGCTACGAGCAGTACTTC.

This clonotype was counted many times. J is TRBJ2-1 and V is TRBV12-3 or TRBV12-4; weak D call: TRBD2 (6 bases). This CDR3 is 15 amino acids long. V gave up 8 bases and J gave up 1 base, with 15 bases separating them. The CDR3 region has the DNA TGTGCCAGCTCCTTCACCCGGGGGTCCTACAATGAGCAGTTCTTC. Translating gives CASSFTRGSYNEQFF.

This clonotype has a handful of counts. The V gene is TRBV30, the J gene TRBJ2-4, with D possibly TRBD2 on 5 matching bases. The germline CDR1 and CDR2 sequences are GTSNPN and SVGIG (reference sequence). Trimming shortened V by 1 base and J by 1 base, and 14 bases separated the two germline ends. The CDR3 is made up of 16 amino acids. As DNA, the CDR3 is TGTGCCTGGAGTGGAACTAGGGCGTGGGCCAAAAACATTCAGTACTTC. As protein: CAWSGTRAWAKNIQYF.

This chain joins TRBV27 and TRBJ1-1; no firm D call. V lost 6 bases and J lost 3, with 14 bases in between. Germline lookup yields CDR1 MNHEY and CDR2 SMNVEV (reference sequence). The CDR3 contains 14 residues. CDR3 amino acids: CASSRGILYTEAFF. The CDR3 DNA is TGTGCCAGCAGCCGCGGAATACTATACACTGAAGCTTTCTTT.

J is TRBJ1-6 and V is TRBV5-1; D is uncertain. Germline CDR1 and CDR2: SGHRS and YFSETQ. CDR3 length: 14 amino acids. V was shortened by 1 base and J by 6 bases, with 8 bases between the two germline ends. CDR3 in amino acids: CASSLIGRNSPLHF. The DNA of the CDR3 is TGCGCCAGCAGCTTGATAGGGCGTAATTCACCCCTCCACTTT.

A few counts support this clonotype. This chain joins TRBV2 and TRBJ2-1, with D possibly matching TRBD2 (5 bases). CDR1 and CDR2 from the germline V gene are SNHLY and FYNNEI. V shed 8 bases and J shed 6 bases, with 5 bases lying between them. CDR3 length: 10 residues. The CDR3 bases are TGTGCCAGCGAGGGCAATGAGCAGTTCTTC. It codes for CASEGNEQFF.

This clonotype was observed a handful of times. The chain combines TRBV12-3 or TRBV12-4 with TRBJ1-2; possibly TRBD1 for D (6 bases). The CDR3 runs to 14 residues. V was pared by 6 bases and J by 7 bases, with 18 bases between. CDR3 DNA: TGTGCCAGCAGGGGACGTGGGGGCGCTAGTGGCTACACCTTC. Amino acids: CASRGRGGASGYTF.

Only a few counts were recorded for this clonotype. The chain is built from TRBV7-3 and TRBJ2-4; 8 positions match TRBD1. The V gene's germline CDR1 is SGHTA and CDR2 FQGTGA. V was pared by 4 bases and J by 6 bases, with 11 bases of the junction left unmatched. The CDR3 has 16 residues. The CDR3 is CASSSEPTGVANIQYF. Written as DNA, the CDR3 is TGTGCCAGCAGCTCCGAGCCGACAGGGGTCGCAAACATTCAGTACTTC.

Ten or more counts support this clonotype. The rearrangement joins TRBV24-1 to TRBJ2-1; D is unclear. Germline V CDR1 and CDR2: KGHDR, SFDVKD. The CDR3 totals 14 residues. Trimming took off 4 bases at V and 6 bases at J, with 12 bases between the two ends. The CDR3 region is CATSELVDPNEQFF. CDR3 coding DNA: TGTGCCACCAGTGAACTGGTGGACCCCAATGAGCAGTTCTTC.

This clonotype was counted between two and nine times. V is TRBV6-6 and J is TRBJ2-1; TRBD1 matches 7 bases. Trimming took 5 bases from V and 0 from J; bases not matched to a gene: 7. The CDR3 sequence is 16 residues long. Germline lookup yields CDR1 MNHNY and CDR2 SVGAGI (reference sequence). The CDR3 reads CASSQRGGLSYNEQFF. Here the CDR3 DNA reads TGTGCCAGCAGTCAAAGAGGGGGCCTCTCCTACAATGAGCAGTTCTTC.

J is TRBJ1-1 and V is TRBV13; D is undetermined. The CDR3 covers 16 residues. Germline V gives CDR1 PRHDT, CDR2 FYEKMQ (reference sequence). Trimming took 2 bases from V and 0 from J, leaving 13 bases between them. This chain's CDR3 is CASSLRVSGMNTEAFF. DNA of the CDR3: TGTGCCAGCAGCTTACGTGTTTCGGGAATGAACACTGAAGCTTTCTTT.

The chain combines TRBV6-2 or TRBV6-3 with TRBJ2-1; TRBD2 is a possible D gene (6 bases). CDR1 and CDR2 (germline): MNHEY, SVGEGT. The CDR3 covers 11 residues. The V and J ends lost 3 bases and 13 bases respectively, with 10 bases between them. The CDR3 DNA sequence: TGTGCCAGCAGTTATAGGGACTTCCAGTTCTTC. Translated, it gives CASSYRDFQFF.

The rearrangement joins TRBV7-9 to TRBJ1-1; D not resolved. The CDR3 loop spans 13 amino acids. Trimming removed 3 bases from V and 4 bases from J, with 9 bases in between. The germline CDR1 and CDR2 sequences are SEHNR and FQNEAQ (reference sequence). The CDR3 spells CASSFTVGTEAFF. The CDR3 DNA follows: TGTGCCAGCAGCTTTACAGTGGGCACTGAAGCTTTCTTT.

CDR3 loop: CASSAAGSGNTIYF. Here the CDR3 DNA reads TGTGCCAGCAGCGCTGCCGGCAGCGGAAACACCATATATTTT. The chain uses TRBV7-9 and TRBJ1-3; D not resolved. CDR3 size: 14 residues. The germline V gene encodes CDR1 SEHNR and CDR2 FQNEAQ (reference sequence). The V end was cut by 5 bases, the J end by 4 bases, with 12 bases between.

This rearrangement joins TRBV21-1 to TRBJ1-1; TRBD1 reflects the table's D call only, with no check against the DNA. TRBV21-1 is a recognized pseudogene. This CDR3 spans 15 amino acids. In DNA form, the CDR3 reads TGTGCCAGCAGCCAACCCGGGACAGATAACACTGAAGCTTTCTTT. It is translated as CASSQPGTDNTEAFF.

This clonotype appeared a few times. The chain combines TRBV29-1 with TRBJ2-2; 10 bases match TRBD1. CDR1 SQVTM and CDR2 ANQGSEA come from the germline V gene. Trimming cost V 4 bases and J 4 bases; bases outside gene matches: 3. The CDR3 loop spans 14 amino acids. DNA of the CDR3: TGCAGCGTTGGACAGGGGGCGCCCACCGGGGAGCTGTTTTTT. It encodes CSVGQGAPTGELFF.

CDR3: CASSLPWGLAGANSGELFF. The CDR3 nucleotides are TGTGCCAGCAGCTTACCCTGGGGACTAGCGGGAGCTAACTCCGGGGAGCTGTTTTTT. This chain joins TRBV7-6 and TRBJ2-2; 14 bases line up with TRBD2. Germline V CDR1 and CDR2: SGHVS, FNYEAQ. The CDR3 extends over 19 amino acids. The V and J ends lost 2 bases and 6 bases, in that order; junction bases with no gene match: 11.

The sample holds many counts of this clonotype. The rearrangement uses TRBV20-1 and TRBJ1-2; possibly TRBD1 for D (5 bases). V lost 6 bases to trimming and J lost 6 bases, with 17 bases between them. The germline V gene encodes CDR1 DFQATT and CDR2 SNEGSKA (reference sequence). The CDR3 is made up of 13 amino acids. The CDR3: CSAPVGGVDGYTF. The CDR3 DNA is TGCAGTGCCCCGGTCGGAGGGGTGGATGGCTACACCTTC.

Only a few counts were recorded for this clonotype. CDR3 region: CASSQSVSPLHF. The CDR3 nucleotides are TGTGCCAGCAGCCAGAGCGTTTCACCCCTCCACTTT. The chain recombines TRBV3-1 with TRBJ1-6; D is uncertain. Germline V gene data show CDR1 as LGHDT and CDR2 as YNNKEL (reference sequence). The V and J ends lost 3 bases and 9 bases respectively, with 6 bases between them. CDR3 length: 12 residues. Together with reference TRBV3-1 and TRBJ1-6, the CDR3 gives the full variable domain: DTAVSQTPKYLVTQMGNDKSIKCEQNLGHDTMYWYKQDSKKFLKIMFSYNNKELIINETVPNRFSPKSPDKAHLNLHINSLELGDSAVYFCASSQSVSPLHFGNGTRLTVT.

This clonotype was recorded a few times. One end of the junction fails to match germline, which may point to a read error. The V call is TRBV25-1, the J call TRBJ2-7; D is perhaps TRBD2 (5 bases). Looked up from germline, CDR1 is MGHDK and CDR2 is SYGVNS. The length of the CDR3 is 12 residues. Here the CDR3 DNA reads TGTGCAAGCAACGGAGGCGGCGCGGAGCAGTACTTC. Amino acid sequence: CASNGGGAEQYF.

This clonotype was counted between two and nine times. The CDR3 DNA reads TGCGCCAGCAGAGGAGGGCTAGTGGCGGATACGCAGTATTTT. Amino acid sequence: CASRGGLVADTQYF. The rearrangement links TRBV4-1 to TRBJ2-3, with D possibly matching TRBD2 (6 bases). CDR3 size: 14 residues. V dropped 6 bases and J dropped 6 bases, with 16 bases sitting between them. From germline, CDR1 is MGHRA and CDR2 YSYEKL.

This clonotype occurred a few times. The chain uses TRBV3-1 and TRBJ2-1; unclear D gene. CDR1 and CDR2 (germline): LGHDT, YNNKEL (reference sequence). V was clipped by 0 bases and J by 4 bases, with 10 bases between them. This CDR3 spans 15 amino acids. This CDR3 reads CASSQDYAFYNEQFF. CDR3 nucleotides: TGTGCCAGCAGCCAAGACTACGCGTTTTACAATGAGCAGTTCTTC.

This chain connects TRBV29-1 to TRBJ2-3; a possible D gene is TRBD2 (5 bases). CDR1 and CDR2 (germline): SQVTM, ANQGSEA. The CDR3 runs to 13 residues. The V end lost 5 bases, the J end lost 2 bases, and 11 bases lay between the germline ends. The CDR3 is CSVSAAFTDTQYF. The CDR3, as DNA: TGCAGCGTTTCAGCGGCCTTCACAGATACGCAGTATTTT.